This T cell receptor beta chain was captured in a study of blood T cell repertoires in COVID-19. The overall study: Collection of acute and convalescent COVID-19 samples took place in the United States, Italy and Spain. Sample material is recorded as cDNA or gDNA derived from T cells, B-cell-depleted T cells, or PBMCs.

Original data processing: Estimation of nucleated cell counts relied on the amplification of reference gene primers. TCRdb's copy holds only in-frame clones and misses some; the assay was immunoSEQ multiplex PCR. V, J and clone size are taken as reported in that table, and D and trimming were inferred from the DNA itself. The sample holds 40,000 to 65,000 clones; roughly 89% are singletons and the top ten take around 2.7%. The CDR3 contains 16 residues. Germline V gene sequence: CDR1 LGHDT, CDR2 YNNKEL (reference sequence). V lost 4 bases, J lost 2 bases, and 5 bases stayed unmatched. Sequenced sample: peripheral blood. The rearrangement uses TRBV3-1 (or the pseudogene TRBV3-2) and TRBJ2-7, with 13 bases identical to TRBD2. This receptor was obtained from a man older than 75 with acute or convalescent COVID-19. CDR3 bases: TGTGCCAGCAGCCCCCGGACTAGCGGGGGACCCTACGAGCAGTACTTC. Its protein product is CASSPRTSGGPYEQYF.